This T cell receptor beta chain emerged from a study of T cell responses to AZD1222 COVID-19 vaccine. Method: immunoSEQ multiplex PCR; TCRdb's copy keeps in-frame clones and lacks some. Counted here are about 190,000 clones, over 80% occurring once; the ten biggest clones make up around 2.5%. Study findings and constraints: There were mostly white British donors and more females than males, and clonal diversity was possibly underestimated. Receipt of two AZD1222 doses was followed by a rise in Spike-specific TCR breadth and depth. Repertoire collection took place solely once the T cell response had peaked.

With 1 base removed from V and 1 base from J, the gap between germline ends came to 7 bases. Germline V gene lookup returns CDR1 KGHSH and CDR2 LQKENI. This CDR3 spans 15 amino acids. Notes on this clone: Its antigen is as yet unknown.

V usage is TRBV18 and J usage is TRBJ2-2; D remains ambiguous. This material consisted of peripheral blood, taken on day 0 of MenACWY control vaccination. This sequence originates from an adult in good health. For the CDR3, the DNA is TGTGCCAGCTCACCACGGGTCGGGAACACCGGGGAGCTGTTTTTT. Protein: CASSPRVGNTGELFF.